This T cell receptor beta chain derives from a study of shared clonotypes between healthy human individuals. Unsorted material relied on tens of millions of PBMCs as the source of genomic DNA. Trimming cost V 4 bases and J 8 bases, with 29 bases left between them. The CDR3 totals 18 residues. The germline V gene has CDR1 SGHDN and CDR2 FVKESK. The study's findings and limits: Sequencing depth was expected to influence donor clonotype sharing. Sampling used blood alone; tissue repertoires probably differ.

Unsorted PBMCs provided DNA that was sequenced on ten immunoSEQ deep assay plates. Some clones are missing from TCRdb's copy, which holds only in-frame ones; the method was immunoSEQ multiplex PCR. The sample lists approximately 510,000 clones, roughly 78% occurring once. This clone has only one observation. The antigen is not known. Input material: PBMCs. The rearrangement uses TRBV14 and TRBJ1-2; D perhaps matches TRBD1 (6 bases). The clonotype comes from a woman aged 40 to 50 in good health. Some clones in this sample may be carry-over from other donors' samples. CDR3 residues: CASSPGILRATGRSGYTF. The DNA for the CDR3 is TGTGCCAGCAGCCCGGGGATACTCCGGGCTACAGGGCGGAGCGGCTACACCTTC.